This T cell receptor beta chain was captured in a study of shared clonotypes between healthy human individuals (dated by TCRdb to the early 2020s). Background on the whole study: The cohort comprised two women and a few men aged 18 to 49 years. For each donor, CD4 naive and CD4 memory were each given three plates, CD8 naive was given two plates, and CD8 memory was given one plate. To estimate repertoire size and how much clonotype sharing occurs between individuals, the study deeply sequenced the blood TCR repertoires of 4 to 6 healthy adults. Different laboratories and diverse techniques were used to prepare libraries and sequence TCR repertoires, to increase sequencing depth and limit assay-specific biases. Between about 0.9 and 10 billion PBMCs per donor were obtained by leukapheresis.

The cysteine opens and the phenylalanine closes a CDR3 of 14 amino acids. Only the CDR3 region is kept as DNA, spanning 42 bases read in frame from base 1. The V end loses 5 bases and the J end loses 6 bases, and a stretch of 16 bases separates them. The germline V gene supplies CDR1 MDHEN and CDR2 SYDVKM. Donors were healthy HIV-negative adults with no recently reported acute infections or vaccinations. Only Caucasian adults living in Nashville, Tennessee, USA were represented among the donors. CD4+ T cells were enriched by magnetic negative selection, after which naive cells were positively selected on CD45RA and the negative fraction was taken as the memory subset. After blood collection by leukapheresis, PBMCs were isolated using Ficoll-Histopaque density gradient centrifugation and then cryopreserved in the vapor phase of liquid nitrogen. Analytical flow cytometry was used to check the purity and quantity of every magnetically sorted T cell population. From each sorted fraction, genomic DNA was isolated and quantified by UV absorbance on a Nanodrop 2000c.

Using the deep immunoSEQ assay, multiplex PCR amplified TCR CDR3 regions from genomic DNA. Genomic DNA extracted from each cell subset was distributed evenly over all wells of several immunoSEQ 96-well plates, and each plate served as one replicate. Each replicate PCR for sorted subsets received roughly 0.2 ug genomic DNA, equal to about 30,000 T cell genomes. Purified libraries were quantified with a Qubit 3.0 fluorometer, sized on a Bioanalyzer 2100, and re-quantified with the KAPA Library Quantification kit. Every immunoSEQ 96-well plate was sequenced on a separate single-read 150-cycle Illumina NextSeq 550 flow cell. The study's processing was this. The immunoSEQ output contained only junctional sequences without quality scores, so filtering could not match that applied to full-length reads. To assign V/J genes and CDR3, sequences were annotated using PyIR, a Python wrapper for IgBLAST v1.9, with IMGT germline references. Reads with weak V/J assignments (E-value above 1e-6), missing CDR3, stop codons, out-of-frame junctions, or ambiguous translated residues were removed. V3J clonotypes were defined as sequences sharing the same inferred V gene, J gene, and CDR3 amino acid sequence. Percentage overlap between repertoires was calculated by dividing the number of shared unique clonotypes by the size of the smaller repertoire. Richness of each repertoire was evaluated using RTK rarefaction, the Chao1 estimator, and Recon v2.1 estimates of unobserved clonotypes. For all TCRbeta clonotypes obtained by the gDNA method from a handful of donors, generation probabilities were computed with OLGA. TCRdb re-hosts the immuneACCESS table, in-frame sequences only. Its copies lack some clones; in the studies checked, an unresolved V gene accounts for under half of them, and the cause for the rest is not known. V, J and clone size reflect that table, while D and trimming were determined from the DNA. This sample comprises millions of clones, over 90% of them detected only once. Of the sample, roughly 0.36% is held by the ten largest clones.

Overall study outcomes, separate from this receptor: Higher generation probabilities were observed for clonotypes shared by all four sorted-subset donors than for non-shared clonotypes. About 5% of naive CD4, around 3.6% of naive CD8, roughly 2.4% of memory CD4, and approximately 0.4% of memory CD8 clonotypes were shared across a few donors. Estimated clonotype richness was generally larger for naive than for memory subsets. The genetic and exposure-history diversity represented was limited by the small number of donors. Based on pairwise subsampling, the degree of clonotype sharing among donors was expected to be affected by sequencing depth. Sampling was restricted to blood, and TCR repertoires in tissues likely differ from the TCR repertoires found in blood. Incomplete sequencing was indicated by rarefaction of sorted-subset datasets, despite the large sequencing depth.

Concerning this clone itself: Its target antigen remains unknown. Within one base of it there is no much larger clone, and no base qualities were kept.

The specimen was naive CD4+ T cells from PBMCs. What this sample's cell subset or site label stands for: CD45RA+ positively selected. This TCR was recovered from a man aged 18-30 years in good health. Some clones in this sample may be carry-over from other donors' samples. The rearrangement joined TRBV28 to TRBJ1-1; the D gene is possibly TRBD1, with 5 bases matching. This receptor carries the CDR3 CASSHLDGDPEAFF. The sequenced DNA: TGTGCCAGCAGTCACCTGGACGGGGACCCTGAAGCTTTCTTT.